This TCR beta chain was found in a study of long-term antiretroviral therapy in people with HIV. Study findings and constraints: Subsequent to ART, diversity was augmented yet persisted below that of transplant donor controls.

A remark on this clone: The antigen is undetermined.

The V end lost 1 base, the J end lost 2 bases, and 6 bases lay between the germline ends. Germline V gene lookup returns CDR1 SGHDN and CDR2 FVKESK. The CDR3 length is 13 residues. They ran version v3.0 of the immunoSEQ assay at survey level. Method: immunoSEQ multiplex PCR; TCRdb's copy keeps in-frame clones and lacks some. The table lists some 40,000 clones, 83% of them singletons. The TCR originated in a man in his late teens or twenties with HIV. This chain links TRBV14 with TRBJ2-7; D is unresolved. The source was unsorted PBMCs, collected 1 year after starting antiretroviral therapy. Here the CDR3 DNA reads TGTGCCAGCAGCCAAGCCCTCACCTACGAGCAGTACTTC. Translation gives CASSQALTYEQYF.